The entry below gives a single TCR beta chain sequence along with its context. Antigen specificity is unknown. The sample comes from a study of cytomegalovirus exposure and HLA in healthy donors. The primer mix had 60 Vbeta and 13 Jbeta primers. In the study's own analysis: Later, roughly 86 million unique TCR beta chains were counted in an analysis, and roughly 11 million of them were shared. This table comes from immunoSEQ multiplex PCR, and its TCRdb copy is limited to in-frame clones, with some not included. V and J calls plus clone size are reproduced from that table; the DNA served to infer D and trimming. Among fewer than 150,000 clones listed, about 79% were seen once. The study's findings and limits: A later analysis, which compared TCR beta chains of equal frequency, found the HLA-associated ones more clonally expanded.

Germline V gives CDR1 ENHRY, CDR2 SYGVKD. V lost 2 bases and J lost 3; bases outside the gene matches: 3. The CDR3 is 15 residues long. At the time of sampling, donors were nominally healthy, though unrecorded immune exposures were likely. This clonotype originated in a man aged 35-49 years in good health and CMV-seropositive. Material: PBMCs. The gene calls are TRBV10-3 and TRBJ1-5; 8 bases agree with TRBD1. The CDR3 DNA is TGTGCCATCAGTGAGCAGGGGGCGAACAATCAGCCCCAGCATTTT. This encodes CAISEQGANNQPQHF.